The next 25 T cell receptor beta chains were all read from a single sample in a study of blood T cell repertoires in COVID-19. The repertoire was sequenced with immunoSEQ multiplex PCR; TCRdb's copy has only in-frame clones and lacks some. The sample lists 140,000 to 150,000 clones, around four fifths occurring once. The sequenced material came from peripheral blood. The receptor source for this set is a woman between 35 and 50 years old with active or convalescent COVID-19.

This rearrangement joins TRBV10-3 to TRBJ2-5, with 11 nucleotides matching TRBD1. V dropped 4 bases and J dropped 9; count of bases not matched to a gene: 13. Germline CDR1 ENHRY, CDR2 SYGVKD. The CDR3 extends over 16 amino acids. CDR3 protein: CAISASGQGEKKAQYF. The CDR3 DNA reads TGTGCCATCAGTGCTTCGGGACAGGGGGAGAAGAAGGCCCAGTACTTC.

This clone was recorded once. The chain has TRBV13 and TRBJ2-1; the match to TRBD2 covers 15 bases. This CDR3 is 14 amino acids long. Germline V lookup: CDR1 PRHDT, CDR2 FYEKMQ (reference sequence). J gave up 7 bases and V 8 bases, and 3 bases lay outside the gene matches. The CDR3 bases are TGTGCCAGCGGACTAGCGGGGGGGCTGAATGAGCAGTTCTTC. Translating it yields CASGLAGGLNEQFF.

Only one count was recorded for this clone. CDR3 bases: TGCGCCAGCAGCTTGGGCGGGGAAAATCAGCCCCAGCATTTT. Amino acid sequence: CASSLGGENQPQHF. The chain employs TRBV5-1 and TRBJ1-5; unclear D gene. Germline lookup yields CDR1 SGHRS and CDR2 YFSETQ. V lost 0 bases to trimming and J lost 4 bases, with 8 bases between them. This CDR3 region has 14 residues.

The chain is built from TRBV28 and TRBJ2-1, with 8 nucleotides matching TRBD1. The CDR3 is made up of 15 amino acids. V shed 5 bases, J shed 3 bases, and the junction held 6 bases outside the gene matches. The V gene's germline CDR1 is MDHEN and CDR2 SYDVKM. CDR3 DNA sequence: TGTGCCAGCAGTACGAGGGACAGGTTCTACAATGAGCAGTTCTTC. It translates to CASSTRDRFYNEQFF.

This sequence joins TRBV28 and TRBJ2-7; a weak D match, TRBD2 (5 bases). CDR3 length: 15 amino acids. The germline V gene has CDR1 MDHEN and CDR2 SYDVKM. V was pared by 2 bases and J by 0 bases, with 11 bases between. CDR3 sequence (DNA): TGTGCCAGCAGTTTAGGTGGGAGTTTCTCCTACGAGCAGTACTTC. Amino acid sequence: CASSLGGSFSYEQYF. The variable domain in full, with the rest retrieved from reference TRBV28 and TRBJ2-7, is DVKVTQSSRYLVKRTGEKVFLECVQDMDHENMFWYRQDPGLGLRLIYFSYDVKMKEKGDIPEGYSVSREKKERFSLILESASTNQTSMYLCASSLGGSFSYEQYFGPGTRLTVT.

The CDR3 region is CASSWKGGQTSGSLETQYF. CDR3 coding DNA: TGTGCCAGCAGCTGGAAAGGGGGGCAAACTAGCGGGAGTTTGGAGACCCAGTACTTC. V is TRBV5-5 and J is TRBJ2-5, with 11 bases fitting TRBD2. This CDR3 has 19 residues. Looked up from germline, CDR1 is SGHKS and CDR2 is YYEKEE (reference sequence). Trimming removed 3 bases from V and 5 bases from J; junction bases left unmatched: 18. The whole variable domain, filled in from reference TRBV5-5 and TRBJ2-5, reads DAGVTQSPTHLIKTRGQQVTLRCSPISGHKSVSWYQQVLGQGPQFIFQYYEKEERGRGNFPDRFSARQFPNYSSELNVNALLLGDSALYLCASSWKGGQTSGSLETQYFGPGTRLLVL.

This chain's CDR3 is CASSLALAGQGYLHF. CDR3 nucleotides: TGTGCCAGCAGCTTAGCTCTCGCCGGACAGGGGTACCTCCACTTT. This chain joins TRBV11-2 and TRBJ1-6; TRBD1 agrees at 9 bases. Unmatched junction bases numbered 10, after V lost 1 base and J lost 15 bases. The germline CDR1 and CDR2 sequences are SGHAT and FQNNGV. The CDR3 has 15 amino acids.

This clone has a single count. The chain carries TRBV6-5 and TRBJ2-3; possibly TRBD2 for D (6 bases). V was clipped by 4 bases and J by 6 bases, with 8 bases between them. From germline, CDR1 is MNHEY and CDR2 SVGAGI. This CDR3 contains 12 residues. The CDR3 sequence is CASSSLADTQYF. Here the CDR3 DNA reads TGTGCCAGCAGTTCCCTAGCGGATACGCAGTATTTT.

A remark on this clone: The sample contains more than one DNA sequence encoding this CDR3. This sequence joins TRBV7-2 and TRBJ1-5; 7 bases line up with TRBD1. V was clipped by 4 bases and J by 4 bases; unmatched bases: 1. This CDR3 comprises 13 residues. Looked up from germline, CDR1 is SGHTA and CDR2 is FQGNSA. CDR3 DNA: TGTGCCAGCAGCTCGGACAGGAATCAGCCCCAGCATTTT. It codes for CASSSDRNQPQHF.

The gene calls are TRBV7-9 and TRBJ1-3; D call uncertain. V gave up 5 bases and J gave up 0 bases, with 14 bases separating them. This CDR3 contains 16 residues. Germline assignment: CDR1 SEHNR and CDR2 FQNEAQ (reference sequence). CDR3 residues: CASSRREGYSGNTIYF. CDR3 bases: TGTGCCAGCAGCAGGCGGGAAGGGTACTCTGGAAACACCATATATTTT.

In the case of this clone: This sample also contains other DNA sequences that code for the same CDR3. The rearrangement uses TRBV28 and TRBJ1-1, with D maybe TRBD1 (5 bases). Germline V gene sequence: CDR1 MDHEN, CDR2 SYDVKM. V was clipped by 1 base and J by 1 base, with 10 bases between them. This CDR3 is built from 15 residues. DNA of the CDR3: TGTGCCAGCAGTTTATATGGGGGGGGGAACACTGAAGCTTTCTTT. It yields the protein CASSLYGGGNTEAFF.

This chain uses TRBV7-8 with TRBJ2-1; D is possibly TRBD1 (6 bases). This CDR3 comprises 15 residues. Germline CDR1 reads SGHVS; CDR2 reads FQNEAQ. The V gene lost 0 bases and the J gene lost 2 bases, with 8 bases spanning the gap. This chain's CDR3 is CASSLAGGTYNEQFF. Written as DNA, the CDR3 is TGTGCCAGCAGCTTAGCAGGGGGTACCTACAATGAGCAGTTCTTC.

The gene calls are TRBV19 and TRBJ1-6, with 7 bases fitting TRBD1. This CDR3 spans 13 amino acids. V lost 11 bases and J lost 7; bases outside the gene matches: 8. Germline-derived CDR1 and CDR2 are LNHDA and SQIVND (reference sequence). The CDR3 DNA reads TGTGCCGCTTCCCAGGGGGTGAATTCACCCCTCCACTTT. Translation: CAASQGVNSPLHF.

V is TRBV12-3 or TRBV12-4 and J is TRBJ2-1, with 8 bases aligning to TRBD1. There are 11 residues in the CDR3. The V gene end was trimmed by 6 bases and the J gene end by 15 bases; junction bases not matched to a gene: 7. The CDR3 loop is CASSHGQGLFF. CDR3 DNA sequence: TGTGCCAGCAGCCACGGACAGGGATTGTTCTTC.

The J gene is TRBJ2-1, the V gene TRBV6-5; tentatively, D is TRBD2 (5 bases). V lost 0 bases to trimming and J lost 7 bases, with 16 bases between them. Germline V gene sequence: CDR1 MNHEY, CDR2 SVGAGI. The CDR3 has 16 residues. CDR3 nucleotides: TGTGCCAGCAGTTACTCGGGGAGATTAAGCGTGAATGAGCAGTTCTTC. Translated: CASSYSGRLSVNEQFF.

V usage is TRBV14 and J usage is TRBJ1-6; TRBD1 matches at 7 bases. V gave up 4 bases and J gave up 9 bases; unmatched junction bases: 9. The germline gives CDR1 SGHDN, CDR2 FVKESK. CDR3 size: 15 residues. The CDR3 sequence is CASSLQGTGASPLHF. For the CDR3, the DNA is TGTGCCAGCAGCCTACAGGGGACGGGTGCTTCACCCCTCCACTTT.

The chain combines TRBV28 with TRBJ2-1; 7 positions match TRBD2. Germline assignment: CDR1 MDHEN and CDR2 SYDVKM. With 7 bases clipped from V and 9 bases from J, the junction kept 15 bases outside the gene matches. This CDR3 has 15 residues. The CDR3 loop reads CASTQGGTAAGEQFF. DNA of the CDR3: TGTGCCAGCACCCAGGGAGGGACGGCTGCGGGTGAGCAGTTCTTC.

This sequence joins TRBV11-3 and TRBJ1-1; the D gene is possibly TRBD1 (5 bases). This CDR3 has 13 residues. V lost 4 bases to trimming and J lost 5 bases, with 11 bases between them. In germline, CDR1 is SGHNT, CDR2 YENEEA. CDR3 region: CASSSRDFTEAFF. The DNA of the CDR3 is TGTGCCAGCAGCTCCCGGGACTTTACTGAAGCTTTCTTT.

V usage is TRBV3-1 (or the pseudogene TRBV3-2) and J usage is TRBJ1-1; 9 nucleotides match TRBD1. Trimming removed 9 bases from V and 7 bases from J; junction bases left unmatched: 9. The CDR3 has 13 amino acids. Germline values: CDR1 LGHDT, CDR2 YNNKEL (reference sequence). CDR3 region: CASQQGAAIEAFF. The CDR3 nucleotides read TGTGCCAGTCAACAGGGGGCCGCAATTGAAGCTTTCTTT.

The genes are TRBV2 and TRBJ1-3; D is perhaps TRBD1 (5 bases). This CDR3 comprises 17 residues. Germline V lookup: CDR1 SNHLY, CDR2 FYNNEI. Trimming left V 4 bases short and J 0 bases short, with 16 bases between. DNA for the CDR3: TGTGCCAGCAGTGGACGGGGGGGAGCCGCCTCTGGAAACACCATATATTTT. It translates to CASSGRGGAASGNTIYF.

The V call is TRBV9, the J call TRBJ2-1, with D possibly being TRBD2 (5 bases). Germline CDR1 SGDLS, CDR2 YYNGEE. The CDR3 covers 15 residues. V was cut by 0 bases and J by 8 bases, with 15 bases left in between. In DNA, the CDR3 is TGTGCCAGCAGCGTAGGAACTACGGCGGGTTATGAGCAGTTCTTC. This encodes CASSVGTTAGYEQFF.

The genes are TRBV19 and TRBJ1-1, with D possibly being TRBD1 (5 bases). The V gene lost 7 bases and the J gene lost 0 bases, with 6 bases spanning the gap. The CDR3 loop spans 12 amino acids. Germline V gene data show CDR1 as LNHDA and CDR2 as SQIVND (reference sequence). The CDR3 DNA follows: TGTGCCAGTAAGGACATGAACACTGAAGCTTTCTTT. Its translation is CASKDMNTEAFF. The whole variable domain, filled in from reference TRBV19 and TRBJ1-1, reads DGGITQSPKYLFRKEGQNVTLSCEQNLNHDAMYWYRQDPGQGLRLIYYSQIVNDFQKGDIAEGYSVSREKKESFPLTVTSAQKNPTAFYLCASKDMNTEAFFGQGTRLTVV.

CDR3 in amino acids: CASHRERYHGYTF. Written as DNA, the CDR3 is TGTGCCAGTCACCGGGAACGATACCATGGCTACACCTTC. The rearrangement uses TRBV19 and TRBJ1-2; D is ambiguous. The germline gives CDR1 LNHDA, CDR2 SQIVND (reference sequence). Trimming cost V 8 bases and J 6 bases, with 16 bases left between them. The CDR3 has 13 amino acids.

V is TRBV2 and J is TRBJ1-1; 7 bases map to TRBD1. CDR1 is SNHLY, CDR2 FYNNEI, per germline. The ends lost 5 bases at V and 5 bases at J; junction bases unmatched: 2. The CDR3 is 12 amino acids. CDR3: CASSPRGTEAFF. As DNA, the CDR3 is TGTGCCAGCAGTCCCAGGGGGACTGAAGCTTTCTTT. The complete variable domain, with remaining parts taken from reference TRBV2 and TRBJ1-1, reads EPEVTQTPSHQVTQMGQEVILRCVPISNHLYFYWYRQILGQKVEFLVSFYNNEISEKSEIFDDQFSVERPDGSNFTLKIRSTKLEDSAMYFCASSPRGTEAFFGQGTRLTVV.

V is TRBV4-3 and J is TRBJ1-5, with D hard to call. CDR1 is LGHNA and CDR2 is YSLEER in the germline V gene. V lost 4 bases and J 10 bases, leaving 14 bases between the germline ends. The CDR3 is made up of 13 amino acids. CDR3 bases: TGCGCCAGCAGCCCCGGTCGAGGGAGTCCCCAGCATTTT. Protein: CASSPGRGSPQHF.